Here is one T cell receptor beta chain with its context. The method was immunoSEQ multiplex PCR; TCRdb's version includes in-frame clones alone and lacks a portion of them. This table has about 10,000 clones, 88% appearing once. The CDR3 consists of 13 residues. Trimming took 8 bases from V and 5 from J, leaving 15 bases between them. Germline V gene data show CDR1 as MDHEN and CDR2 as SYDVKM. The time point was: pre-treatment baseline. The entry originates in a study of blood T cell dynamics during melanoma immunotherapy. This sample comprised blood, obtained from a patient treated with checkpoint blockade. V gene TRBV28 combines with J gene TRBJ1-2; D not certain. The clonotype originates from a human donor with melanoma. CDR3 in DNA: TGTGCCAGCCCATTTACGACCGCATATGGCTACACCTTC. Its translation: CASPFTTAYGYTF.